These T cell receptor beta chains were read from a single sample in a study of T cell responses to AZD1222 COVID-19 vaccine. The assay was immunoSEQ multiplex PCR, and TCRdb's table has in-frame clones only and misses some. This sample carries 75,000 to 85,000 clones, about 88% of them seen once, and the ten largest clones take approximately 4.2%. The sequencing used peripheral blood, collected on day 0 of AZD1222 vaccination. The receptors derive from an adult in good health. Each CDR3 is given with its conserved first and last residue. The D gene is left open where the match is weak. The size of a clone is reported for some rows only, either as once, few or many, or as a class for expanded clones.

V gene: TRBV30; D gene: .; J gene: TRBJ1-1; clone size: .; CDR3 DNA: TGTGCCTGGGGGAGGGGGGGCGCCTCGAACACTGAAGCTTTCTTT; CDR3 protein: CAWGRGGASNTEAFF
V gene: TRBV12-3/TRBV12-4; D gene: .; J gene: TRBJ1-6; clone size: .; CDR3 DNA: TGTGCCACCAGCAAGGTTAATTCACCCCTCCACTTT; CDR3 protein: CATSKVNSPLHF
V gene: TRBV5-6; D gene: TRBD1; J gene: TRBJ1-6; clone size: .; CDR3 DNA: TGTGCCAGCAGCTTACCCGGGACAGGCACGGCTAATTCACCCCTCCACTTT; CDR3 protein: CASSLPGTGTANSPLHF
V gene: TRBV30; D gene: .; J gene: TRBJ1-6; clone size: .; CDR3 DNA: TGTGCCTGGATCCCAGGATACTATAATTCACCCCTCCACTTT; CDR3 protein: CAWIPGYYNSPLHF
V gene: TRBV27; D gene: TRBD2; J gene: TRBJ2-1; clone size: .; CDR3 DNA: TGTGCCAGCAGTGTAAGGACTAGCGGGTGGGGGCTGGACAATGAGCAGTTCTTC; CDR3 protein: CASSVRTSGWGLDNEQFF
V gene: TRBV3-1/TRBV3-2; D gene: .; J gene: TRBJ1-1; clone size: .; CDR3 DNA: TGTGCCAGCAGCCAAATAGTTGGCCAGGACTCTGCTTTCTTT; CDR3 protein: CASSQIVGQDSAFF
V gene: TRBV6-5; D gene: .; J gene: TRBJ1-1; clone size: once; CDR3 DNA: TGTGCCAGCAGTTCCCCACTGGACACTGAAGCTTTCTTT; CDR3 protein: CASSSPLDTEAFF
V gene: TRBV6-2/TRBV6-3; D gene: .; J gene: TRBJ2-3; clone size: .; CDR3 DNA: TGTGCCAGCAGCCGCCTAGGTGTTGATACGCAGTATTTT; CDR3 protein: CASSRLGVDTQYF
V gene: TRBV9; D gene: .; J gene: TRBJ2-2; clone size: few; CDR3 DNA: TGTGCCAGCAGCGCAAACAGAGACGCGAACACCGGGGAGCTGTTTTTT; CDR3 protein: CASSANRDANTGELFF
V gene: TRBV19; D gene: .; J gene: TRBJ2-3; clone size: .; CDR3 DNA: TGTGCCAGTAGTATAGATCCGAGCACAGATACGCAGTATTTT; CDR3 protein: CASSIDPSTDTQYF
V gene: TRBV7-6; D gene: .; J gene: TRBJ1-2; clone size: .; CDR3 DNA: TGTGCCAGCAGCTTACAGGGAACGCCGGAAGGCTACACCTTC; CDR3 protein: CASSLQGTPEGYTF
V gene: TRBV9; D gene: TRBD2; J gene: TRBJ2-1; clone size: once; CDR3 DNA: TGTGCCAGCAGCCCTAGGGGACTAGTCAATGAGCAGTTCTTC; CDR3 protein: CASSPRGLVNEQFF
V gene: TRBV7-2; D gene: .; J gene: TRBJ2-3; clone size: .; CDR3 DNA: TGTGCCAGCAGCCCAGGCTCAGATACGCAGTATTTT; CDR3 protein: CASSPGSDTQYF
V gene: TRBV7-2; D gene: .; J gene: TRBJ2-7; clone size: .; CDR3 DNA: TGTGCCAGCAGCTCGGCCTACGAGCAGTACTTC; CDR3 protein: CASSSAYEQYF
V gene: TRBV27; D gene: .; J gene: TRBJ2-2; clone size: .; CDR3 DNA: TGTGCCAGCAGAAAGGAGGACGAAAACACCGGGGAGCTGTTTTTT; CDR3 protein: CASRKEDENTGELFF
V gene: TRBV18; D gene: .; J gene: TRBJ1-1; clone size: .; CDR3 DNA: TGTGCCAGCTCACCCGGGAGGAACACTGAAGCTTTCTTT; CDR3 protein: CASSPGRNTEAFF
V gene: TRBV6-5; D gene: .; J gene: TRBJ1-1; clone size: .; CDR3 DNA: TGTGCCAGCCCCCCCGGGGCAGAGACGAACACTGAAGCTTTCTTT; CDR3 protein: CASPPGAETNTEAFF
V gene: TRBV11-3; D gene: .; J gene: TRBJ2-7; clone size: .; CDR3 DNA: TGTGCCAGCAGCTCGACAGACCACTACGAGCAGTACTTC; CDR3 protein: CASSSTDHYEQYF
V gene: TRBV7-2; D gene: TRBD1; J gene: TRBJ2-7; clone size: .; CDR3 DNA: TGTGCCAGCTGCACGACAGGGATGTACGTGGAGCAGTACTTC; CDR3 protein: CASCTTGMYVEQYF
V gene: TRBV7-9; D gene: TRBD2; J gene: TRBJ2-5; clone size: .; CDR3 DNA: TGTGCCAGCAGCTTAGCGACAGCGGGGGTAAAAGAGACCCAGTACTTC; CDR3 protein: CASSLATAGVKETQYF
V gene: TRBV19; D gene: .; J gene: TRBJ1-2; clone size: .; CDR3 DNA: TGTGCCAGTAGTAGGCTCGCAGGGAGCGGCTACACCTTC; CDR3 protein: CASSRLAGSGYTF
V gene: TRBV5-1; D gene: TRBD1; J gene: TRBJ1-2; clone size: .; CDR3 DNA: TGCGCCAGCAGCCCCGACAGGGGGACTGGCTACACCTTC; CDR3 protein: CASSPDRGTGYTF
V gene: TRBV13; D gene: .; J gene: TRBJ1-4; clone size: .; CDR3 DNA: TGTGCCAGCAGCTTCGGGGAGACTAATGAAAAACTGTTTTTT; CDR3 protein: CASSFGETNEKLFF
V gene: TRBV3-1/TRBV3-2; D gene: .; J gene: TRBJ1-1; clone size: once; CDR3 DNA: TGTGCCAGCAGCTCCCAGGATCGAAACACTGAAGCTTTCTTT; CDR3 protein: CASSSQDRNTEAFF
V gene: TRBV27; D gene: .; J gene: TRBJ2-2; clone size: few; CDR3 DNA: TGTGCCAGCAGCCAGCGACTAGTGGTGAACACCGGGGAGCTGTTTTTT; CDR3 protein: CASSQRLVVNTGELFF
V gene: TRBV10-3; D gene: TRBD2; J gene: TRBJ2-1; clone size: .; CDR3 DNA: TGTGCCATCAGTGAAAGACTAGCGTCGAATGAGCAGTTCTTC; CDR3 protein: CAISERLASNEQFF
V gene: TRBV11-3; D gene: .; J gene: TRBJ1-3; clone size: .; CDR3 DNA: TGTGCCAGCAGCTTAGATCGCGTGGCGGGGGCATATGGAAACACCATATATTTT; CDR3 protein: CASSLDRVAGAYGNTIYF
V gene: TRBV7-2; D gene: .; J gene: TRBJ1-4; clone size: .; CDR3 DNA: TGTGCCAGCAGCCTACGGACGGAGGAAAAACTGTTTTTT; CDR3 protein: CASSLRTEEKLFF
V gene: TRBV14; D gene: TRBD2; J gene: TRBJ2-2; clone size: .; CDR3 DNA: TGTGCCAGCAGCCTCGGACTAGTTCATTCGACCGGGGAGCTGTTTTTT; CDR3 protein: CASSLGLVHSTGELFF
V gene: TRBV11-3; D gene: .; J gene: TRBJ2-2; clone size: .; CDR3 DNA: TGTGCCAGCAGCGAACTTTCATCCGGGGAGCTGTTTTTT; CDR3 protein: CASSELSSGELFF
V gene: TRBV9; D gene: TRBD1; J gene: TRBJ2-2; clone size: .; CDR3 DNA: TGTGCCAGCAGCGTAGCTGACCCGGGACAGGGAAACGGGGAGCTGTTTTTT; CDR3 protein: CASSVADPGQGNGELFF
V gene: TRBV4-1; D gene: .; J gene: TRBJ1-6; clone size: once; CDR3 DNA: TGCGCCAGCAGCCAAATCCAAGGGTATAATTCACCCCTCCACTTT; CDR3 protein: CASSQIQGYNSPLHF
V gene: TRBV7-9; D gene: TRBD1; J gene: TRBJ2-7; clone size: .; CDR3 DNA: TGTGCCAGCAGCCCACCGGGACAGGGGCTCTACGAGCAGTACTTC; CDR3 protein: CASSPPGQGLYEQYF
V gene: TRBV4-1; D gene: TRBD1; J gene: TRBJ1-2; clone size: .; CDR3 DNA: TGCGCCAGCAGCCAAGGTAGGACCCGGGACAGGGGTTCGGAAGGCTACACCTTC; CDR3 protein: CASSQGRTRDRGSEGYTF